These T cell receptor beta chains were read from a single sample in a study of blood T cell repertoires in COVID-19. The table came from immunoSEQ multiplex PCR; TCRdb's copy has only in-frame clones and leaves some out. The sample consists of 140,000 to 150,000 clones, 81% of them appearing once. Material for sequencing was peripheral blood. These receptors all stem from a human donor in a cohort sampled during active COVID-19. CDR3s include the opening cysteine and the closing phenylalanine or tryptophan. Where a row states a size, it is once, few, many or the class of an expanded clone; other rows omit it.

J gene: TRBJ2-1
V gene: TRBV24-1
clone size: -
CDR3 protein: CATSPGGSTNEQFF

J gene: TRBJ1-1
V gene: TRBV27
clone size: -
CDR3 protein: CASRGGQLMNTEAFF

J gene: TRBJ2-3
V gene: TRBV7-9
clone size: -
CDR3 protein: CASRATGLRTDTQYF

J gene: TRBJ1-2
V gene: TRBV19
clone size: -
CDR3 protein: CASSMSRGINYGYTF

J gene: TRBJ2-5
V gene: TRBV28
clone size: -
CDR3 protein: CASSLGTTKETQYF

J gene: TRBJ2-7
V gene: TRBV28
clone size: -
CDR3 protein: CASRGQGLAGEQYF

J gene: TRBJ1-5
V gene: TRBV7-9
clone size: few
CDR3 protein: CASSRQDGNQPQHF

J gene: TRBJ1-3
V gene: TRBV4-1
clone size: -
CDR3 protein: CASRRQPDSGNTIYF

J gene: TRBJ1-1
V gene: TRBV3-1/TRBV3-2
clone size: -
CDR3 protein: CASSHAGANTEAFF

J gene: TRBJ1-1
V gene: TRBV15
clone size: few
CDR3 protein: CATSRGQYTEAFF

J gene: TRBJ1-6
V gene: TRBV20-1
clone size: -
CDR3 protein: CSASAGRNNSPLHF

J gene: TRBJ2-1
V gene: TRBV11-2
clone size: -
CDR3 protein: CASSLGVRDFQFF

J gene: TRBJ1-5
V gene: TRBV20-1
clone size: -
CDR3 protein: CSASLPGAPSNQPQHF

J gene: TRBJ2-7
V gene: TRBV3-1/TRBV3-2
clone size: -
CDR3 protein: CASSPGLGYEQYF

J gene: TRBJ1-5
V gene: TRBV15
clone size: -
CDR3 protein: CATSRGGGGNQPQHF

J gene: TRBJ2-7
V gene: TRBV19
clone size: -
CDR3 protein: CASSIGGEATEQYF

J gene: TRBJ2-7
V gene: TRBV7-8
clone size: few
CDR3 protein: CASSLGTSGSYEQYF

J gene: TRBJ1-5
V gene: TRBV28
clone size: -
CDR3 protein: CASSWPGQGYRGDNQPQHF

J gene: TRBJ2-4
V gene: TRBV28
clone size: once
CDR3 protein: CASSFGARTSGTVAKNIQYF

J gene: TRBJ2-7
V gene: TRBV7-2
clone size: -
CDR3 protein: CASSTTSVSYEQYF

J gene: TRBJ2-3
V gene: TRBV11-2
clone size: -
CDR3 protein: CASSSADTQYF

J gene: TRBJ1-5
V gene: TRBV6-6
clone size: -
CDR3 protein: CASSPQGSSNQPQHF

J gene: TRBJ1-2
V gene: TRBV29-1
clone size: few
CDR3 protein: CSGRDRENGYTF

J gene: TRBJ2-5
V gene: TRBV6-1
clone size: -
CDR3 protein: CASSEFRGSAGTQYF

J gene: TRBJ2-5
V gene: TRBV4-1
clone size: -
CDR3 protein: CASSQDLQGAKTQYF

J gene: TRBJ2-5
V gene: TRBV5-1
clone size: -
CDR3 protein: CASSLLEGGETQYF

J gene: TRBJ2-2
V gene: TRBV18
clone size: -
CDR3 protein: CASSPPRIGANTGELFF

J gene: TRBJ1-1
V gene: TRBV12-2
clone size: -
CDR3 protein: CASRPEDTPAMNTEAFF

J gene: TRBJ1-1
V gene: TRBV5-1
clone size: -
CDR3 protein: CASTLLSRGDTEAFF

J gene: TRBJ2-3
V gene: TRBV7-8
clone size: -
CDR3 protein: CASSPRGGLAVYTQYF

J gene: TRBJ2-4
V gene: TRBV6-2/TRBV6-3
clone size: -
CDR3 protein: CASSLMTGRVRNIQYF

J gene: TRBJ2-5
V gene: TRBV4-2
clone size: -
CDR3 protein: CASSQEAGGRARETQYF

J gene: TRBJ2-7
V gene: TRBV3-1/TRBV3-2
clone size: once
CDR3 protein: CASSQGLSSYEQYF

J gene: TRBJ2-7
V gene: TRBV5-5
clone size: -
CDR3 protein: CASSEGGTTYEQYF

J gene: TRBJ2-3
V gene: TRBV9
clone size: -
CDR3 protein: CASSPNTDTQYF

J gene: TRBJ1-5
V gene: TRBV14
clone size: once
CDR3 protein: CASSFIIQGVLRKYSNQPQHF

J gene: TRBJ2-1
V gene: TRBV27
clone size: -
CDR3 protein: CASSQAGGYYNEQFF

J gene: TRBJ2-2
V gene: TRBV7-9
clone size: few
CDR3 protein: CASSLISGELFF

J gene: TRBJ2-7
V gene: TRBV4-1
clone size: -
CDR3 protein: CASSQGTGGNEQYF

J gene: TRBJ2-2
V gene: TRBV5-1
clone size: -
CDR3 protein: CASSLALQGAGELFF

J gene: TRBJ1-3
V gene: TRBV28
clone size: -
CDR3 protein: CASSHDRVDTIYF

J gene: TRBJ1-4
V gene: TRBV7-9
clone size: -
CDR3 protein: CASSPGTVFNEKLFF

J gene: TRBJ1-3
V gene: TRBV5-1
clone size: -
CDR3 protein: CASSLTMGYSGNTIYF

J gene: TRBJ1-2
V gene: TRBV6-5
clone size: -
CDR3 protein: CASRTTGTSLYGYTF

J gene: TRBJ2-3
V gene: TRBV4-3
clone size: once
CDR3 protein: CASSQDLTGGEDTQYF

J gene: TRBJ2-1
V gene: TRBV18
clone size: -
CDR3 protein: CASSLFRESNEQFF

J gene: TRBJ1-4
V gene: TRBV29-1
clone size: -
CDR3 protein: CSARAVGEKLFF

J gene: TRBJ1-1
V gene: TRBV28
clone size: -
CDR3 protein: CASSRWGGAEAFF

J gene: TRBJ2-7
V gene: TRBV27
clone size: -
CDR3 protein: CASASWGKTYEQYF

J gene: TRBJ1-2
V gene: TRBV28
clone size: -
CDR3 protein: CASSLDRVGYGYTF

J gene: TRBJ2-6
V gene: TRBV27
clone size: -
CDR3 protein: CASIGVGRTSGANVLTF

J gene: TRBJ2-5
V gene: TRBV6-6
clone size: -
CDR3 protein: CASNSQGARETQYF

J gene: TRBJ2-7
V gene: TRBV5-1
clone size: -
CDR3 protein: CASSLVAGGNYEQYF

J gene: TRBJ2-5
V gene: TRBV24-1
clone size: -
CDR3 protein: CATSDSRTGGETQYF

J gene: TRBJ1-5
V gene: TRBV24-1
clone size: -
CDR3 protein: CATAGQGNQPQHF

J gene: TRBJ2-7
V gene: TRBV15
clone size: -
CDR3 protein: CATSRLLTGEQYF

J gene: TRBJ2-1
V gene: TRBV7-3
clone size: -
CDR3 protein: CASSLIGSGREQFF

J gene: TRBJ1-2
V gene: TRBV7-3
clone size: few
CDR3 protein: CASSISEQGTGYTF